These 12 T cell receptor beta chains originate from one sample sequenced in a study of tumor and adjacent non-tumor tissue in lung cancer. RNA was extracted from bulk tissue without any cell sorting. TCRbeta libraries were built with three rounds of nested PCR, modified from ARM-PCR. TCRdb called the multiplex PCR reads again in MiXCR, with one record for every CDR3 protein. The sample records roughly 220,000 distinct CDR3 sequences, around 70% being singletons. The sequenced sample was lung tumor tissue. All receptors derive from a man aged 55 to 70 with non-small cell lung cancer.

Ten or more counts support this clonotype. The rearrangement uses TRBV11-3 and TRBJ2-3, with D possibly being TRBD2 (6 bases). The CDR3 is 14 residues long. Germline V gene sequence: CDR1 SGHNT, CDR2 YENEEA. V lost 5 bases, J lost 4 bases, and 13 bases lay in between. The CDR3 coding sequence is TGTGCCAGCAGCCCACGGGAGTCTCCAGATACGCAGTATTTT. As protein: CASSPRESPDTQYF.

On this clonotype itself: Relative to the germline gene, one junction end is altered; a read error may explain this. The genes are TRBV11-2 and TRBJ2-2; D is possibly TRBD1 (6 bases). Per the germline V gene, CDR1 is SGHAT and CDR2 is FQNNGV. The CDR3 covers 16 residues. The CDR3 loop reads CASSATGFLDTGVLFF. In DNA, the CDR3 is TGTGCCAGCAGCGCCACAGGGTTTCTTGACACCGGGGTGCTGTTTTTT.

With respect to this clonotype: One end of the junction is discordant with germline, which a read error may explain. The V gene is TRBV11-3, the J gene TRBJ1-3; D is unresolved. Per germline, CDR1 SGHNT and CDR2 YENEEA. This CDR3 contains 16 residues. In DNA form, the CDR3 reads TGTGCCTGCAGCTTACGAGGAACAGTCTCTGGAAACACCATATATTTT. It codes for CACSLRGTVSGNTIYF.

The V gene is TRBV12-3 or TRBV12-4, the J gene TRBJ1-2; no clear D gene. Trimming left V 3 bases short and J 9 bases short, with 17 bases between. There are 14 residues in the CDR3. CDR3 protein: CASSFLRSRESYTF. The CDR3 coding sequence is TGTGCCAGCAGTTTCCTAAGGAGCCGGGAAAGCTACACCTTC.

V usage is TRBV7-8 and J usage is TRBJ2-7; TRBD1 or TRBD2 may be the D gene (5 bases each). V dropped 6 bases and J dropped 11 bases, with 17 bases sitting between them. The CDR3 is 12 amino acids. In germline, CDR1 is SGHVS, CDR2 FQNEAQ. The DNA of the CDR3 is TGTGCCAGCAGTTCCGGGGCGGAGAGGGAGTACTTC. Its protein product is CASSSGAEREYF.

The chain uses TRBV20-1 and TRBJ1-2, with 10 bases aligning to TRBD1. CDR1 is DFQATT, CDR2 SNEGSKA, per germline (reference sequence). V shed 1 base and J 5 bases; nucleotides not matched to a gene: 1. The CDR3 consists of 13 residues. The CDR3: CSARGDRGYGYTF. CDR3 in DNA: TGCAGTGCTAGAGGGGACAGGGGTTATGGCTACACCTTC.

This clonotype has only one observation. Because the CDR3's place on the DNA is in doubt, the DNA is left out and the CDR3 is given as listed by TCRdb. The rearrangement joins TRBV28 to TRBJ2-2; the D call TRBD2 from the table was never checked on the DNA. The germline gives CDR1 MDHEN, CDR2 SYDVKM. The CDR3 spans 15 amino acids, including both terminal residues. The CDR3 sequence: CAGTSIRVRFGELSF.

Turning to this clonotype: A much larger clone lies a single base off, so this may be a read error. This chain joins TRBV5-4 and TRBJ2-1; no clear D gene. The germline CDR1 and CDR2 sequences are SGHNT and YYREEE (reference sequence). V lost 6 bases and J 4 bases, leaving 11 bases between the germline ends. The CDR3 loop spans 13 amino acids. CDR3 nucleotide sequence: TGTGCCAGCACCTATTCACTTTACAATGAGCAGTTCTTC. This codes for CASTYSLYNEQFF. The full variable domain, with the rest looked up from reference TRBV5-4 and TRBJ2-1, is ETGVTQSPTHLIKTRGQQVTLRCSSQSGHNTVSWYQQALGQGPQFIFQYYREEENGRGNFPPRFSGLQFPNYSSELNVNALELDDSALYLCASTYSLYNEQFFGPGTRLTVL.

The chain employs TRBV20-1 and TRBJ1-5; a possible D gene is TRBD1 (5 bases). With 8 bases removed from V and 0 bases from J, the gap between germline ends came to 17 bases. The CDR3 runs to 15 residues. Germline CDR1 is DFQATT and CDR2 is SNEGSKA (reference sequence). The CDR3 loop is CSSRRPGHSNQPQHF. Written as DNA, the CDR3 is TGCAGTAGCCGGAGGCCAGGACATAGCAATCAGCCCCAGCATTTT.

On this clonotype itself: At one end, the junction sequence differs from germline, possibly due to a read error. The chain combines TRBV11-3 with TRBJ2-2; 7 bases align to TRBD2. This CDR3 contains 19 residues. Germline loops: CDR1 SGHNT, CDR2 YENEEA. The CDR3 bases are TGTGTCAGCAGCTTAGATGCCTGGCTAGCGGAAGATCGACCCCGGGAGCTGTTTTTT. Its translation: CVSSLDAWLAEDRPRELFF.

Comment on this clonotype: Germline is not matched at one junction end, which may reflect a read error. The rearrangement links TRBV11-2 to TRBJ2-1; D is unresolved. Germline values: CDR1 SGHAT, CDR2 FQNNGV. The CDR3 length is 13 residues. CDR3 DNA sequence: TGTGCCAACAGCTTTGCATTTTACGATGAGCAGTTCTTC. Amino acid sequence: CANSFAFYDEQFF.

This clonotype was picked up one time. This may be a read error, as it is one base from a much larger clone. The chain employs TRBV28 and TRBJ2-1; D not resolved. This CDR3 region has 11 residues. CDR1 and CDR2 from the germline V gene are MDHEN and SYDVKM. V was clipped by 5 bases and J by 12 bases, with 11 bases between them. Here the CDR3 reads CASSITRGQFF. For the CDR3, the DNA is TGTGCCAGCAGTATAACGCGTGGGCAGTTCTTC. The variable domain in full, completed from reference TRBV28 and TRBJ2-1, reads DVKVTQSSRYLVKRTGEKVFLECVQDMDHENMFWYRQDPGLGLRLIYFSYDVKMKEKGDIPEGYSVSREKKERFSLILESASTNQTSMYLCASSITRGQFFGPGTRLTVL.